The rows below give T cell receptor beta chains drawn from one sample of a study of blood T cells in healthy people across ages. TCRdb independently ran MiXCR on the 5' RACE reads; one entry per CDR3 protein. The sample yields 850,000 to 1,300,000 distinct CDR3 sequences, roughly 45% seen once. Sequences were obtained from blood. The receptors originated from a woman aged 60-70 years in good health. Each CDR3 is given with its conserved first and last residue. D genes are given only for firm matches. Clone size appears in some rows only: once, few, many, or a class for an expanded clone.

j_call d_call clone_size v_call cdr3_aa cdr3_nt
TRBJ2-1 TRBD1 NA TRBV7-9 CASSFVGTGKINEQFF TGTGCCAGCAGCTTCGTCGGGACAGGGAAGATTAATGAGCAGTTCTTC
TRBJ2-7 TRBD2 NA TRBV6-5 CASRIRAGIYEQYF TGTGCCAGCAGGATACGAGCGGGGATCTACGAGCAGTACTTC
TRBJ2-1 NA NA TRBV5-1 CASSYGRGAGEQFF TGCGCCAGCAGCTACGGACGAGGGGCTGGTGAGCAGTTCTTC
TRBJ1-5 NA few TRBV29-1 CSATGRNQPQHF TGCAGCGCCACAGGGCGCAATCAGCCCCAGCATTTT
TRBJ2-5 NA NA TRBV5-1 CASTLRGGQETQYF TGCGCCAGCACTCTGAGGGGGGGGCAAGAGACCCAGTACTTC
TRBJ2-4 TRBD1 NA TRBV20-1 CSARDFNRGLFERYF TGCAGTGCTAGAGATTTTAACAGGGGGCTTTTCGAGCGGTACTTC
TRBJ2-5 NA few TRBV29-1 CSVERGRVGGETQYF TGCAGCGTTGAACGGGGCAGGGTAGGAGGAGAGACCCAGTACTTC
TRBJ2-7 TRBD1 NA TRBV10-3 CAISESGTGQRCEQYF TGTGCCATCAGTGAGTCGGGGACAGGTCAACGGTGCGAGCAGTACTTC
TRBJ1-5 TRBD1 NA TRBV30 CAWREQGSQPQHF TGTGCCTGGAGGGAACAGGGGAGTCAGCCCCAGCATTTT
TRBJ2-1 NA NA TRBV10-3 CAISVQGYEQFF TGTGCCATCAGTGTCCAGGGCTATGAGCAGTTCTTC